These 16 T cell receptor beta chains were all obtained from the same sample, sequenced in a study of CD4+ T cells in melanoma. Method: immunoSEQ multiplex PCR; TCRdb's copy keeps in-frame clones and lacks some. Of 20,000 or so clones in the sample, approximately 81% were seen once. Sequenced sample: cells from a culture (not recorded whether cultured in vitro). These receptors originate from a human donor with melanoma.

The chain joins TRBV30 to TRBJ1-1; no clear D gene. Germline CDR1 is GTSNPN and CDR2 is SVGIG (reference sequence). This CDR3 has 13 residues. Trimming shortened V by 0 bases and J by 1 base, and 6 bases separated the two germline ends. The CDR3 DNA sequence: TGTGCCTGGAGTGTTATCGGGAACACTGAAGCTTTCTTT. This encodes CAWSVIGNTEAFF.

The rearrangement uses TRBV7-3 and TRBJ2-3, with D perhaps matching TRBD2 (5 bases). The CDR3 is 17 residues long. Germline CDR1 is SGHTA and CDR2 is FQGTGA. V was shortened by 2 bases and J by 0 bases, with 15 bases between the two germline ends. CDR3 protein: CASSLGVSSGSTDTQYF. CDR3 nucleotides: TGTGCCAGCAGCTTAGGGGTTTCTTCGGGGAGCACAGATACGCAGTATTTT.

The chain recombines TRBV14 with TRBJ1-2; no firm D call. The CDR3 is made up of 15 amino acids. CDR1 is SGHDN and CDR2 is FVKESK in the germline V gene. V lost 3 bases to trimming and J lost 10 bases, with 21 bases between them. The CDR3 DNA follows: TGTGCCAGCAGCCAGCGAACAGAGCCCCTTTCTTCCTACACCTTC. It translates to CASSQRTEPLSSYTF. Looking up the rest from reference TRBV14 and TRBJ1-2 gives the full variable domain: EAGVTQFPSHSVIEKGQTVTLRCDPISGHDNLYWYRRVMGKEIKFLLHFVKESKQDESGMPNNRFLAERTGGTYSTLKVQPAELEDSGVYFCASSQRTEPLSSYTFGSGTRLTVV.

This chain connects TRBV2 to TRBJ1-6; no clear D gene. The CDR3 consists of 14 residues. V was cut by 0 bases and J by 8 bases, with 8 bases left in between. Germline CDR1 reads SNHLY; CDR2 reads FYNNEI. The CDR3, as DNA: TGTGCCAGCAGTGAAGCGCTTCGGGATTCACCCCTCCACTTT. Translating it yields CASSEALRDSPLHF.

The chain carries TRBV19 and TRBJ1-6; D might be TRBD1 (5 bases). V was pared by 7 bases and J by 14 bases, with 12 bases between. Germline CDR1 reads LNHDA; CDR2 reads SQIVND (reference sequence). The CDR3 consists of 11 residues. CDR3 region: CASKRDGALHF. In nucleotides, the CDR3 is TGTGCCAGTAAAAGGGACGGCGCCCTCCACTTT.

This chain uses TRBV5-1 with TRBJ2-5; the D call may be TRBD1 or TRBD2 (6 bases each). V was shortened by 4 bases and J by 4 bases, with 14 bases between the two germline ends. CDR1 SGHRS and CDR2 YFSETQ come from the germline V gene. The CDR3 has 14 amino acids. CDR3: CASSGGGGIETQYF. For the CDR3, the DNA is TGCGCCAGCAGCGGAGGGGGTGGTATAGAGACCCAGTACTTC.

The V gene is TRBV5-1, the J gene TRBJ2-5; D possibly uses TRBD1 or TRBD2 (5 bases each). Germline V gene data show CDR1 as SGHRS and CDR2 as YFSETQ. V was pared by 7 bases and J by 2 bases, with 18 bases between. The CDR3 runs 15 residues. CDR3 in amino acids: CASSPYGAPQETQYF. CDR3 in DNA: TGCGCCAGCTCGCCCTACGGGGCACCGCAAGAGACCCAGTACTTC.

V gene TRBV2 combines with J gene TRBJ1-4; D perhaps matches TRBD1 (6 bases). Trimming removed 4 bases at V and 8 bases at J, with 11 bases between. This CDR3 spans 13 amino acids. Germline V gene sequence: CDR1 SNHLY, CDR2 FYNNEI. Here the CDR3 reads CASSVLGTEKLFF. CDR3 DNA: TGTGCCAGCAGTGTACTCGGGACAGAAAAACTGTTTTTT.

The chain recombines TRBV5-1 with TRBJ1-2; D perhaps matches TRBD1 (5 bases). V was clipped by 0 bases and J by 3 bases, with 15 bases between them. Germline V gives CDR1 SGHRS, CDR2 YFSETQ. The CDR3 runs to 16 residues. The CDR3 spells CASSLAGRVFDYGYTF. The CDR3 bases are TGCGCCAGCAGCTTGGCGGGCAGGGTATTTGACTATGGCTACACCTTC.

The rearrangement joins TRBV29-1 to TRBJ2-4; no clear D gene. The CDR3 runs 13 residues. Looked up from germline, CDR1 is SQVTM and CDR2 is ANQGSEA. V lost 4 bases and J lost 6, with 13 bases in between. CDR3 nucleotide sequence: TGCAGCGTTGGAACGTTTCTGGCAAACATTCAGTACTTC. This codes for CSVGTFLANIQYF. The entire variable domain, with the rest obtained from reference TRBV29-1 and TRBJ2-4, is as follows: SAVISQKPSRDICQRGTSLTIQCQVDSQVTMMFWYRQQPGQSLTLIATANQGSEATYESGFVIDKFPISRPNLTFSTLTVSNMSPEDSSIYLCSVGTFLANIQYFGAGTRLSVL.

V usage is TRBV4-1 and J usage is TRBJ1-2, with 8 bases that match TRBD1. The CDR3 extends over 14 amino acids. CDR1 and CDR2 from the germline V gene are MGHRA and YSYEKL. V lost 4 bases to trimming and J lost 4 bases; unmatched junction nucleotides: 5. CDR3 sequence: CASSLRDRSYGYTF. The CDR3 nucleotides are TGCGCCAGCAGCCTCCGGGACAGGTCCTATGGCTACACCTTC.

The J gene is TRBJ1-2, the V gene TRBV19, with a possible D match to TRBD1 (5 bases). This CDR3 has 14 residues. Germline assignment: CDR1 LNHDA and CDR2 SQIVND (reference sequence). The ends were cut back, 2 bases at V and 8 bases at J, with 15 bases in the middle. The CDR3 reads CASSIPERGGGYTF. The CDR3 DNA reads TGTGCCAGTAGTATACCCGAAAGGGGTGGCGGCTACACCTTC.

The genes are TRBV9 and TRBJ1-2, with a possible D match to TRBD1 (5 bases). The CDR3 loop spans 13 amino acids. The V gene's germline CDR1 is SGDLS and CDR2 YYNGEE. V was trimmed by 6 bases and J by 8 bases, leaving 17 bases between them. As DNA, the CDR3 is TGTGCCAGCACGCACCTCCGGGGGGGAGGCTACACCTTC. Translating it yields CASTHLRGGGYTF.

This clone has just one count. CDR3 sequence: CASSPTVSYEQYF. CDR3 in DNA: TGTGCCAGCTCACCCACCGTCTCCTACGAGCAGTACTTC. The chain recombines TRBV18 with TRBJ2-7; D unclear. Trimming shortened V by 3 bases and J by 0 bases, and 6 bases separated the two germline ends. Germline V gene data show CDR1 as KGHSH and CDR2 as LQKENI. CDR3 length: 13 residues.

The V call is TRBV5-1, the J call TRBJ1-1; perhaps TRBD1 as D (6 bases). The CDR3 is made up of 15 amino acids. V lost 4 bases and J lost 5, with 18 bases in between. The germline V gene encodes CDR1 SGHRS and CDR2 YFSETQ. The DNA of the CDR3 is TGCGCCAGCAGCGCAACCCCAGGGGTAAGAACTGAAGCTTTCTTT. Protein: CASSATPGVRTEAFF.

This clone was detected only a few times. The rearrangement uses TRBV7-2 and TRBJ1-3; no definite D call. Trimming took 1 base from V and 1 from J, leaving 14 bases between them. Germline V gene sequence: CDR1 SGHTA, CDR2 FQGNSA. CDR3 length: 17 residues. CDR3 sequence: CASSLELRAPSGNTIYF. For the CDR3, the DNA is TGTGCCAGCAGCTTAGAGTTGAGAGCTCCATCTGGAAACACCATATATTTT.